This T cell receptor beta chain emerged from a study of T cell responses to AZD1222 COVID-19 vaccine. Regarding this clone: Its matching antigen is unknown.

Broader study findings: A reported finding is that nearly half of spike-specific TCRs target unmutated variant regions. Donors were largely white British and mainly female; clonal diversity was possibly underestimated.

Germline V gene sequence: CDR1 SGHTA, CDR2 FQGNSA. The CDR3 spans 15 residues. After removal of 5 bases from V and 4 bases from J, the junction contained 7 bases not matched to a gene. TCRdb's table, derived via immunoSEQ multiplex PCR, lists solely in-frame clones and lacks some. The sample has about 160,000 clones; around 92% are singletons. The chain couples TRBV7-2 to TRBJ1-2, with 10 positions matching TRBD1. Sequencing was performed on peripheral blood, taken 28 days after the second AZD1222 dose. The receptor comes from an adult who received the AZD1222 COVID-19 vaccine. CDR3 sequence: CASSPRQGAGYGYTF. As DNA, the CDR3 is TGTGCCAGCAGCCCCCGACAGGGGGCGGGCTATGGCTACACCTTC. The entire variable domain, with the rest obtained from reference TRBV7-2 and TRBJ1-2, is as follows: GAGVSQSPSNKVTEKGKDVELRCDPISGHTALYWYRQSLGQGLEFLIYFQGNSAPDKSGLPSDRFSAERTGGSVSTLTIQRTQQEDSAVYLCASSPRQGAGYGYTFGSGTRLTVV.